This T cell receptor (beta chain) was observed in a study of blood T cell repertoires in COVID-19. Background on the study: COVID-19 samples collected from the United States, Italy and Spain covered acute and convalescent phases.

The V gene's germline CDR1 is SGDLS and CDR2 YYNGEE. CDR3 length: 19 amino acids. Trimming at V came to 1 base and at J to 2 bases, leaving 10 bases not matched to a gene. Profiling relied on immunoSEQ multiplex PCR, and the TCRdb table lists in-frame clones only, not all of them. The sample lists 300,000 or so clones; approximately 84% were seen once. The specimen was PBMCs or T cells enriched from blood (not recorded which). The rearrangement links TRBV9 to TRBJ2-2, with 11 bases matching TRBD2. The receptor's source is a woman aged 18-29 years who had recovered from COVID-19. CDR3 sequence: CASSVSGLGTSGNTGELFF. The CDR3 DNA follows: TGTGCCAGCAGCGTAAGCGGACTGGGGACTAGCGGCAACACCGGGGAGCTGTTTTTT. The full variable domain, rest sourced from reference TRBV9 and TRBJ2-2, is DSGVTQTPKHLITATGQRVTLRCSPRSGDLSVYWYQQSLDQGLQFLIQYYNGEERAKGNILERFSAQQFPDLHSELNLSSLELGDSALYFCASSVSGLGTSGNTGELFFGEGSRLTVL.